What follows is one T cell receptor (beta chain) and its context. The antigen is undetermined. This record comes from a study of cytomegalovirus exposure and HLA in healthy donors. The overall study: Researchers previously reported finding about 110 million unique TCR beta sequences from 150 million to 200 million T cells. The study's findings and limits: Within a later analysis, the majority of CMV-associated TCR beta chains appeared HLA-restricted. The authors later linked a missense DCLRE1C variant to TCR beta V- and J-gene trimming.

The PCR was carried out with 60 Vbeta primers and 13 Jbeta primers. Data came from immunoSEQ multiplex PCR; TCRdb stores just in-frame clones and leaves some out. Here the sample spans around 190,000 clones, about four fifths being singletons. Germline CDR1 reads MGHDK; CDR2 reads SYGVNS. V was cut by 2 bases and J by 7 bases, with 20 bases left in between. The CDR3 extends over 17 amino acids. Regarding donors, all were healthy bone marrow donors. The TCR was taken from a woman in her 40s in good health and CMV-seronegative. The sample consisted of PBMCs. This rearrangement joins TRBV25-1 to TRBJ2-2, with D perhaps matching TRBD2 (6 bases). CDR3 loop: CASSESGLGGNGGELFF. The CDR3 coding sequence is TGTGCCAGCAGTGAAAGTGGCCTAGGAGGGAACGGCGGGGAGCTGTTTTTT.